The 20 T cell receptor beta chains reported below all come from one sample, sequenced in a study of blood T cell repertoires in COVID-19. Clones were read by immunoSEQ multiplex PCR, and TCRdb kept only the in-frame ones, dropping some. Of around 210,000 clones in the sample, roughly 90% were seen once. The sample comprised PBMCs or T cells enriched from blood (not recorded which). All receptors derive from a woman younger than 30 who had recovered from COVID-19.

The rearrangement uses TRBV7-2 and TRBJ2-3; no reliable D call. The CDR3 loop spans 15 amino acids. From germline, CDR1 is SGHTA and CDR2 FQGNSA. V dropped 1 base and J dropped 0 bases, with 8 bases sitting between them. CDR3 sequence: CASSLGTASTDTQYF. The DNA for the CDR3 is TGTGCCAGCAGCTTAGGAACAGCTAGCACAGATACGCAGTATTTT.

Here the CDR3 reads CASGTGSSNYGYTF. The CDR3 coding sequence is TGTGCCTCCGGGACAGGGTCGTCAAACTATGGCTACACCTTC. The J gene is TRBJ1-2, the V gene TRBV19, with 9 bases identical to TRBD1. V shed 11 bases, J shed 2 bases, and the junction held 9 bases outside the gene matches. Per germline, CDR1 LNHDA and CDR2 SQIVND (reference sequence). The CDR3 extends over 14 amino acids.

The V and J genes are TRBV2 and TRBJ2-1; tentatively, D is TRBD1 (5 bases). The germline CDR1 and CDR2 sequences are SNHLY and FYNNEI. The CDR3 is made up of 13 amino acids. Deletions cut 2 bases from V and 4 bases from J, with 6 bases between. CDR3 region: CASSERQYNEQFF. In DNA, the CDR3 is TGTGCCAGCAGTGAACGACAGTACAATGAGCAGTTCTTC.

The CDR3, as DNA: TGTGCCAGCAGCTTAGATTTTGGTTCTAGCTATGGCTACACCTTC. Encoded protein: CASSLDFGSSYGYTF. The chain is built from TRBV11-2 and TRBJ1-2; D unclear. Germline CDR1 and CDR2: SGHAT and FQNNGV. This CDR3 has 15 amino acids. Between the trimmed V and J ends, which lost 0 bases and 4 bases, there was a span of 12 bases.

The chain combines TRBV12-3 or TRBV12-4 with TRBJ1-2; no definite D call. V lost 6 bases and J 7 bases, leaving 9 bases between the germline ends. CDR3 length equals 11 residues. CDR3 protein: CASSRGPGYTF. CDR3 nucleotide sequence: TGTGCCAGCAGCCGGGGTCCTGGCTACACCTTC.

This clone was detected only a few times. The chain couples TRBV14 to TRBJ2-3; 8 nucleotides line up with TRBD2. CDR3 length: 15 amino acids. V shed 5 bases and J 2 bases; nucleotides not matched to a gene: 6. The germline CDR1 and CDR2 sequences are SGHDN and FVKESK. The CDR3 loop reads CASSTPGGVTDTQYF. The DNA for the CDR3 is TGTGCCAGCAGCACCCCGGGGGGGGTCACAGATACGCAGTATTTT.

The chain is built from TRBV9 and TRBJ2-7; TRBD2 is a possible D gene (5 bases). The CDR3 has 15 amino acids. Trimming cost V 4 bases and J 0 bases, with 14 bases left between them. Germline V gene lookup returns CDR1 SGDLS and CDR2 YYNGEE. The DNA for the CDR3 is TGTGCCAGCAGCCCCTCCGGGGTTAGCTCCTACGAGCAGTACTTC. This encodes CASSPSGVSSYEQYF. The full variable domain, rest sourced from reference TRBV9 and TRBJ2-7, is DSGVTQTPKHLITATGQRVTLRCSPRSGDLSVYWYQQSLDQGLQFLIQYYNGEERAKGNILERFSAQQFPDLHSELNLSSLELGDSALYFCASSPSGVSSYEQYFGPGTRLTVT.

The rearrangement uses TRBV6-5 and TRBJ1-5; D unresolved. The V end was cut by 5 bases, the J end by 0 bases, with 8 bases between. Germline CDR1 MNHEY, CDR2 SVGAGI. The CDR3 extends over 14 amino acids. Here the CDR3 DNA reads TGTGCCAGCAGTACGTACAATAGCAATCAGCCCCAGCATTTT. Encoded protein: CASSTYNSNQPQHF.

As DNA, the CDR3 is TGTGCCAGTAGTATCGACGGACAGTTTTACGGCTACACCTTC. The encoded protein is CASSIDGQFYGYTF. V gene TRBV19 combines with J gene TRBJ1-2; a weak D match, TRBD1 (6 bases). Per germline, CDR1 LNHDA and CDR2 SQIVND (reference sequence). The CDR3 is 14 amino acids. V gave up 3 bases and J gave up 8 bases, with 16 bases separating them.

The V call is TRBV6-4, the J call TRBJ2-3; 7 bases match TRBD2. With 2 bases clipped from V and 2 bases from J, the junction kept 7 bases outside the gene matches. In germline, CDR1 is MRHNA, CDR2 SNTAGT. The CDR3 totals 16 residues. CDR3 sequence reads: CASSDGASGNTDTQYF. The CDR3 coding sequence is TGTGCCAGCAGTGACGGTGCTAGCGGAAACACAGATACGCAGTATTTT.

The CDR3 region has the DNA TGTGCCAGCAGCTTATCTCAGGGTTGGGCGGGGGGAACTTACAATGAGCAGTTCTTC. It is translated as CASSLSQGWAGGTYNEQFF. The genes are TRBV7-9 and TRBJ2-1, with TRBD2 matching 8 bases. This CDR3 comprises 19 residues. The germline V gene has CDR1 SEHNR and CDR2 FQNEAQ (reference sequence). Unmatched junction bases numbered 16, after V lost 2 bases and J lost 4 bases. Full variable domain (rest looked up from reference TRBV7-9 and TRBJ2-1): DTGVSQNPRHKITKRGQNVTFRCDPISEHNRLYWYRQTLGQGPEFLTYFQNEAQLEKSRLLSDRFSAERPKGSFSTLEIQRTEQGDSAMYLCASSLSQGWAGGTYNEQFFGPGTRLTVL.

The chain couples TRBV5-1 to TRBJ1-6, with 9 bases that match TRBD1. The J segment lost 5 bases and the V segment lost 4 bases, leaving 4 bases of the junction unmatched. CDR3 length: 15 amino acids. CDR1 SGHRS and CDR2 YFSETQ come from the germline V gene. This CDR3 reads CASSPRTGDNSPLHF. Written as DNA, the CDR3 is TGCGCCAGCAGCCCCAGGACAGGGGATAATTCACCCCTCCACTTT.

The chain is built from TRBV5-6 and TRBJ2-5; D is possibly TRBD1 (6 bases). The length of the CDR3 is 13 residues. V was trimmed by 0 bases and J by 5 bases, leaving 8 bases between them. Per the germline V gene, CDR1 is SGHDT and CDR2 is YYEEEE. The CDR3 nucleotides are TGTGCCAGCAGCTTGGGCAGGGGTGAGACCCAGTACTTC. Translating it yields CASSLGRGETQYF. Based on the CDR3 plus reference TRBV5-6 and TRBJ2-5, the full variable domain is DAGVTQSPTHLIKTRGQQVTLRCSPKSGHDTVSWYQQALGQGPQFIFQYYEEEERQRGNFPDRFSGHQFPNYSSELNVNALLLGDSALYLCASSLGRGETQYFGPGTRLLVL.

CDR3 protein: CASSLEGSTQYF. CDR3 bases: TGTGCCAGCAGTTTAGAAGGGAGCACGCAGTATTTT. The chain carries TRBV12-3 or TRBV12-4 and TRBJ2-3; D may be TRBD2 (5 bases). There are 12 residues in the CDR3. Trimming shortened V by 1 base and J by 9 bases, and 8 bases separated the two germline ends.

In this sample, this clone turned up once. The chain has TRBV15 and TRBJ1-1; no clear D. V lost 6 bases, J lost 2 bases, and 7 bases lay in between. This CDR3 comprises 12 residues. In germline, CDR1 is LNHNV, CDR2 YYDKDF (reference sequence). The CDR3 sequence: CATRGRNTEAFF. CDR3 sequence (DNA): TGTGCCACCAGGGGCCGAAACACTGAAGCTTTCTTT.

The chain recombines TRBV5-1 with TRBJ1-3; possible D gene TRBD1, 6 bases. Trimming stripped 4 bases from V and 3 bases from J, with 17 bases between. The germline V gene has CDR1 SGHRS and CDR2 YFSETQ. The CDR3 totals 16 residues. CDR3 DNA: TGCGCCAGCAGCCCTGAGGCAGGGGTCGTTGGAAACACCATATATTTT. Protein: CASSPEAGVVGNTIYF.

The rearrangement links TRBV28 to TRBJ1-1; 8 nucleotides agree with TRBD1. CDR1 MDHEN and CDR2 SYDVKM come from the germline V gene. The V gene end was trimmed by 8 bases and the J gene end by 1 base; junction bases not matched to a gene: 3. CDR3 size: 13 residues. Here the CDR3 reads CASLTGANTEAFF. Here the CDR3 DNA reads TGTGCCAGCTTGACAGGGGCGAACACTGAAGCTTTCTTT.

This clone appeared a single time. The chain uses TRBV3-1 (or the pseudogene TRBV3-2) and TRBJ2-7; 8 bases are a match to TRBD2. Unmatched junction bases numbered 6, after V lost 2 bases and J lost 3 bases. CDR3 size: 15 residues. Germline loops: CDR1 LGHDT, CDR2 YNNKEL (reference sequence). This chain's CDR3 is CASSQSGGGFYEQYF. The DNA of the CDR3 is TGTGCCAGCAGCCAATCGGGAGGGGGGTTCTACGAGCAGTACTTC.

The chain joins TRBV12-3 or TRBV12-4 to TRBJ2-5, with D perhaps matching TRBD2 (6 bases). The CDR3 spans 13 residues. V lost 3 bases to trimming and J lost 5 bases, with 10 bases between them. The CDR3 spells CASSFGGIETQYF. CDR3 DNA sequence: TGTGCCAGCAGTTTTGGGGGGATTGAGACCCAGTACTTC.

In this sample, this clone turned up once. The CDR3 here is CAIHNEWGQGVETRRSTEAFF. CDR3 nucleotides: TGTGCCATCCATAACGAGTGGGGACAGGGAGTAGAAACGAGGAGGAGCACTGAAGCTTTCTTT. This chain links TRBV28 with TRBJ1-1, with 9 bases matching TRBD1. Germline assignment: CDR1 MDHEN and CDR2 SYDVKM. The V and J ends lost 10 bases and 4 bases, in that order; junction bases with no gene match: 31. The CDR3 loop spans 21 amino acids. Combining the CDR3 with reference TRBV28 and TRBJ1-1 gives the whole variable domain DVKVTQSSRYLVKRTGEKVFLECVQDMDHENMFWYRQDPGLGLRLIYFSYDVKMKEKGDIPEGYSVSREKKERFSLILESASTNQTSMYLCAIHNEWGQGVETRRSTEAFFGQGTRLTVV.